This TCR beta chain originates from a study of T cell responses to AZD1222 COVID-19 vaccine. Study observations and caveats: Among spike-specific TCRs, nearly half reportedly target unmutated variant regions. Most donors were white British and more were female, and clonal diversity was possibly underestimated. Baseline seropositivity characterized only a handful of AZD1222 recipients. Spike as a whole was targeted by vaccine-associated CD4 TCRs, dominant at 160-218 and 743-854.

Germline V CDR1 and CDR2: MNHEY, SVGEGT. With V trimmed by 0 bases and J by 8 bases, 4 bases remained unmatched. The CDR3 sequence is 14 residues long. Method: immunoSEQ multiplex PCR; TCRdb's copy keeps in-frame clones and lacks some. The sample has 100,000 to 150,000 clones, roughly 91% seen once. In regard to this clone: Its target is not known.

This specimen consisted of peripheral blood, obtained on day 0 of MenACWY control vaccination. This sequence was found in an adult in good health. This rearrangement joins TRBV6-2 or TRBV6-3 to TRBJ2-1; 7 bases fit TRBD2. CDR3: CASSYSGGSHEQFF. As DNA, the CDR3 is TGTGCCAGCAGTTACTCGGGGGGGAGCCATGAGCAGTTCTTC.